This T cell receptor (beta chain) was captured by sequencing in a study of T cell responses to AZD1222 COVID-19 vaccine. Study-wide results and limits: There were mostly white British donors and more females than males, and clonal diversity was possibly underestimated.

Here immunoSEQ multiplex PCR was the method, and the copy in TCRdb shows in-frame clones only, minus some. Of 85,000 to 110,000 clones in the sample, 75% to 90% were seen once. V was pared by 3 bases and J by 0 bases, with 7 bases between. CDR3 length: 14 amino acids. Germline CDR1 is SGDLS and CDR2 is YYNGEE. Comments on this clone: Its antigen is currently unknown.

This receptor was taken from an adult in good health. Sequenced material: peripheral blood, taken on day 0 of AZD1222 vaccination. The chain couples TRBV9 to TRBJ1-3, with D perhaps TRBD1 (5 bases). The CDR3 coding sequence is TGTGCCAGCAGCGCCGGGGGCTCTGGAAACACCATATATTTT. It codes for CASSAGGSGNTIYF.